The following is a T cell receptor beta chain sequence with its context. Relative to the germline gene, one junction end is altered; a read error may explain this. CDR1 is SGHAT, CDR2 FQNNGV, per germline. There are 15 residues in the CDR3. The data were taken from a study of regulatory dendritic cells for organ transplantation. This table comes from immunoSEQ multiplex PCR, and its TCRdb copy is limited to in-frame clones, with some not included. This table holds roughly 35,000 clones, approximately 88% found once. The chain uses TRBV11-2 and TRBJ2-7; tentatively, D is TRBD2 (5 bases). Source material: naive CD4+ T cells from blood. Regarding subset: CD45RA+ naive T cells. The TCR originated in a human donor in good health. The CDR3 sequence: CASSLDYRSSYEQYF. In DNA form, the CDR3 reads TGTGCCAGCAGCCTAGACTACCGGAGCTCCTACGAGCAGTACTTC.